Listed here is a single T cell receptor beta chain. V lost 5 bases and J 7 bases, leaving 12 bases between the germline ends. The CDR3 runs 12 residues. Residents of about two dozen US areas, aged about 18 to 89 years, made up the participants. Some clones are missing from TCRdb's copy, which holds only in-frame ones; the method was immunoSEQ multiplex PCR. This sample has hundreds of thousands of clones, with 70% to 90% found just once. This record comes from a study of blood T cell repertoires in COVID-19. This clonotype originated in a man aged 30 to 39 who had recovered from COVID-19. Sequenced input: PBMCs or T cells enriched from blood (not recorded which). This sequence joins TRBV12-3 or TRBV12-4 and TRBJ2-7; tentatively, D is TRBD1 (5 bases). The CDR3 spells CASSPLRGEQYF. CDR3 DNA: TGTGCCAGCAGTCCCCTTAGGGGTGAGCAGTACTTC.